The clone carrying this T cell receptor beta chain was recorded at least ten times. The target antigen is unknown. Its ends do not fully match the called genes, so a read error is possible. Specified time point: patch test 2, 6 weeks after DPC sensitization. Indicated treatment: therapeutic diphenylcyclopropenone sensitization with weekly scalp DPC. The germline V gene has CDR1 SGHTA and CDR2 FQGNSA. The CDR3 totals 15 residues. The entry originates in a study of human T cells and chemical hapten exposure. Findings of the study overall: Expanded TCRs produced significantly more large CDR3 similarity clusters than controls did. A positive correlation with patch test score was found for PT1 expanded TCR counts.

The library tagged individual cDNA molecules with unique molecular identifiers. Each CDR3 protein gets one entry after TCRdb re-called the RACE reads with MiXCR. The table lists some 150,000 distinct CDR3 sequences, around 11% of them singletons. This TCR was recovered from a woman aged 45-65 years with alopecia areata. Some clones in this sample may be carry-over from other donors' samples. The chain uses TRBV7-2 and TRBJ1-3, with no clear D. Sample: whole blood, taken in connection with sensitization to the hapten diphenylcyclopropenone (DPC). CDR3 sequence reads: CASSFAVSSENTIYF. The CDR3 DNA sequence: TGTGCCAGCAGCTTTGCAGTTAGCTCTGAAAACACCATATATTTT.